This note documents a single TCR beta chain sequence. This sample stems from a study of control samples from healthy donors and cancer patients. Trimming took off 2 bases at V and 5 bases at J, with 16 bases between the two ends. The CDR3 length is 16 residues. Looked up from germline, CDR1 is KGHSH and CDR2 is LQKENI. The repertoire was sequenced with immunoSEQ multiplex PCR; TCRdb's copy has only in-frame clones and lacks some. The sample consists of 190,000 or so clones, just under 95% of them appearing once. The J gene is TRBJ2-1, the V gene TRBV18; no clear D. The source is a man aged 18 to 30 in good health. Sequenced input: blood. The CDR3 region has the DNA TGTGCCAGCTCACCAAAGGAGCCAAAGCCCCACAATGAGCAGTTCTTC. It encodes CASSPKEPKPHNEQFF. The whole variable domain, remainder taken from reference TRBV18 and TRBJ2-1, is NAGVMQNPRHLVRRRGQEARLRCSPMKGHSHVYWYRQLPEEGLKFMVYLQKENIIDESGMPKERFSAEFPKEGPSILRIQQVVRGDSAAYFCASSPKEPKPHNEQFFGPGTRLTVL.